This T cell receptor (beta chain) was found in a study of blood T cell dynamics during melanoma immunotherapy. Every bulk PBMC sample received the same 350 ng of DNA. Profiling relied on immunoSEQ multiplex PCR, and the TCRdb table lists in-frame clones only, not all of them. Seen here are some 4,200 clones, 78% observed once, and the top ten hold over 45%. Time point: week 3, after first cycle of checkpoint inhibitor. No patient had earlier systemic cancer treatment, concurrent immunosuppressants, or another active cancer. The sequence derives from a human donor with melanoma. The sequencing here drew on blood, taken from a patient treated with checkpoint blockade.

CDR3 protein: CASSPGQGQGGYTF. Here the CDR3 DNA reads TGTGCCAGCTCACCCGGACAGGGGCAGGGTGGCTACACCTTC. The chain combines TRBV18 with TRBJ1-2, with 9 bases identical to TRBD1. CDR1 is KGHSH and CDR2 is LQKENI in the germline V gene. CDR3 length: 14 residues. Germline trimming cut 3 bases from V and 7 bases from J; bases unmatched to any gene: 6.